The sample holds a few counts of the clone carrying this T cell receptor beta chain. Its antigen is as yet unknown. V lost 6 bases, J lost 5 bases, and 8 bases lay in between. Looked up from germline, CDR1 is MNHNY and CDR2 is SVGAGI (reference sequence). There are 11 residues in the CDR3. These data are taken from a study of blood T cells in healthy people across ages. Study results and caveats: Without sorted subsets, naive and antigen-experienced compartments could not be conclusively compared.

A sample-barcoded 5' primer and a J-beta primer mix were used in a second PCR of roughly 6 to 11 cycles. TCRdb ran MiXCR on the 5' RACE reads and lists one entry per CDR3 protein. The data hold around 650,000 distinct CDR3 sequences, with roughly two fifths observed a single time. The source material was blood. The chain couples TRBV6-6 to TRBJ2-7; the D is unclear. This TCR was recovered from a man older than 75 in good health. The CDR3 nucleotides read TGTGCCAGCAGAGAGGACCACGAGCAGTACTTC. This gives the protein CASREDHEQYF.